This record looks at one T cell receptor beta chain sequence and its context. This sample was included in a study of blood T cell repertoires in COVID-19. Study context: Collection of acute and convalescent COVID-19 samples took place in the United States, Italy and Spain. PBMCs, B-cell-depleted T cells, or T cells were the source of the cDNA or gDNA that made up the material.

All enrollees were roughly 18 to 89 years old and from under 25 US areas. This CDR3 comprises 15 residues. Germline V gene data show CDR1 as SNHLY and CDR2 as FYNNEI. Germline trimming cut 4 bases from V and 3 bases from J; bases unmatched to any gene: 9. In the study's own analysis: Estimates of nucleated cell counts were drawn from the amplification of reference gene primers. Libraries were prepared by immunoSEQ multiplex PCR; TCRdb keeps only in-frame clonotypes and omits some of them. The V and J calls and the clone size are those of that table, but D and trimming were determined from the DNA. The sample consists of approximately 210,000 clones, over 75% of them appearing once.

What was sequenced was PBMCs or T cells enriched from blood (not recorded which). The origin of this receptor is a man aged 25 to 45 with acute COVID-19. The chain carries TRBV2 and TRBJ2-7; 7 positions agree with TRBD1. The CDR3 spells CASSGARTGVYEQYF. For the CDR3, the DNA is TGTGCCAGCAGTGGCGCAAGGACAGGCGTCTACGAGCAGTACTTC.